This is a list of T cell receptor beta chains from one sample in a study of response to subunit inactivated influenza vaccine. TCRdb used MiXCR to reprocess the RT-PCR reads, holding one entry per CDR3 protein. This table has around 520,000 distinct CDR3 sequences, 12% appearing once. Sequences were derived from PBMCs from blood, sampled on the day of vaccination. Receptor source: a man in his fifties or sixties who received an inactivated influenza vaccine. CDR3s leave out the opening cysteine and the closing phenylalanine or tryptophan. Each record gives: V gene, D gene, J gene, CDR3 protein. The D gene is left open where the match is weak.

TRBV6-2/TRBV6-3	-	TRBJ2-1	ASSKSVGGRRNEQF
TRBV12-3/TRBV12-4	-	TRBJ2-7	ASSRGAVYEQY
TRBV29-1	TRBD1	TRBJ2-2	SVDAQGDTGELF
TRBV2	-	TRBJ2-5	ASTLGGMIQETQY
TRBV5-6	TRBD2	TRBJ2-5	ASSQSFAGVAETQY
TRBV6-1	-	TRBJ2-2	ASSTLRSNTGELF
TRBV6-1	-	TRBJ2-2	ASSQTRSPGTGELF
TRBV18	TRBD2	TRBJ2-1	ASSPGAGLAGVTYNEQF
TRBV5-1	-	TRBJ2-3	ASSLGYPGTDTQY
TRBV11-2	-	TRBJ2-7	ASGIGRVEQY
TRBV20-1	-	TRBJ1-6	SARDGRKGGLYNSPLH
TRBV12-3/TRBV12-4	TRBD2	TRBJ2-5	ASSPTPGRAQETQY
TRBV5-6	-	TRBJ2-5	ASSLRLGSGGETQY
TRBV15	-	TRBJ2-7	ATSTIRDPFRQY
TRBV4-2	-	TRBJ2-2	ASSQGRGAHTGELF
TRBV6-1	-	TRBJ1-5	ASSESVHRNQPQH
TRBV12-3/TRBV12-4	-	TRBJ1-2	ASSLMRANYGYT
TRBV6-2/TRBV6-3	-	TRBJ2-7	ASSYSGEAQY
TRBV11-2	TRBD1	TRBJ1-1	ASSRRTGETEAF
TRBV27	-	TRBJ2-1	ASSLPPFGAFNEQF
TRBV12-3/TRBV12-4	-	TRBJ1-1	ASSLGGAEAF
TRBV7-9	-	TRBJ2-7	ASSPRFGPSYEQY
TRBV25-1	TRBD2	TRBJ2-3	ASSNGALAVDTQY
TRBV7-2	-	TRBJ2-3	ASSLRDPPDTQY
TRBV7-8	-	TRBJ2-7	ASSFPNRTATGFEQY
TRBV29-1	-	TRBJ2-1	SANPSERPNEQF
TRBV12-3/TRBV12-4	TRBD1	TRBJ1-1	ASRITNSGGKDTEAF
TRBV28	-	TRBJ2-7	ASSPADRPSIISYEEY
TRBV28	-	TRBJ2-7	ASSLGGGIYEQY
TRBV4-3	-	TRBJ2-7	ASSQASGAYEQY
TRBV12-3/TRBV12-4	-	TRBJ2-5	ASSSTGDGETQY
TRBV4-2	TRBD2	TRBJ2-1	ASSQRPLAGRREQF
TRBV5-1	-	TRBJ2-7	ASSLADSQLSYEQY
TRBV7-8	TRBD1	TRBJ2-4	ASSPGQGVSKNIQY
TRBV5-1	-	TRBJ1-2	ASSWDPAYGYT
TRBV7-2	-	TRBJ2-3	ASSLGLGDTQY
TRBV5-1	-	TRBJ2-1	ASSIQGGEQF
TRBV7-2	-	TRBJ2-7	ASSSRTTSEQY
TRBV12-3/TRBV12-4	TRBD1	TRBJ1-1	ASSGTGGGLDTEAF
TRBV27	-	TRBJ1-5	ASSFLGVSQPQH
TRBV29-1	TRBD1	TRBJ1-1	SATFRDRVMNTEAF
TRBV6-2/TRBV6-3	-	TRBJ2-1	ASKGVLAISSYNEQF
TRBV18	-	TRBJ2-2	ASSPLPPTGANTGELF
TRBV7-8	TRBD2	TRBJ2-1	ASSETSGYYNEQF
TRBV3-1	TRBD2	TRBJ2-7	ASSPSSGSSYEQY
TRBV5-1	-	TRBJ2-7	ASSLDMLVGEQY
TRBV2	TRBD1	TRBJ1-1	ASLGQGSEAF
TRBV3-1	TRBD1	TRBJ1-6	ASSQADRNSPLH
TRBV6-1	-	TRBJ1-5	ASSILRQSDQH
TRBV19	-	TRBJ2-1	ASMFGVAGRNEQF
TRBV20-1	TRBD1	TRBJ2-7	SVTRTGGNEQY
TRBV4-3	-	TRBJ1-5	ASSQDGNPNQPQH
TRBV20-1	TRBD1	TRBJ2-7	SAPQGADEQY